These 15 T cell receptor beta chains share one sample of origin, sequenced in a study of Ad26.COV2.S vaccination and SARS-CoV-2 variants (dated by TCRdb to the early 2020s). The label giving this sample's time point can be read as: individuals recovered from natural SARS-CoV-2 infection. Receptor amplification or capture employed the immunoSEQ multiplex PCR assay. The table was pulled from immuneACCESS by TCRdb, which kept in-frame rearrangements only. Such tables lose some clones; where checked, under half of the loss comes from unresolved V genes, and the rest has no known cause. This sample is represented by 85,000 to 120,000 clones; around 81% of them were singletons. The ten largest clones capture approximately 15% of the sample. Specimen: peripheral blood, collected after recovery from COVID-19. These receptors were collected from a human donor who had recovered from COVID-19.

The rearrangement joins TRBV7-3 to TRBJ2-6, with D uncertain. Germline V gives CDR1 SGHTA, CDR2 FQGTGA. The CDR3 length is 15 residues. V was cut by 3 bases and J by 4 bases, with 10 bases left in between. This CDR3 is CASSFPTGGANVLTF. Written as DNA, the CDR3 is TGTGCCAGCAGCTTTCCAACCGGGGGGGCCAACGTCCTGACTTTC.

This chain joins TRBV9 and TRBJ2-7; TRBD1 matches at 7 bases. Germline lookup yields CDR1 SGDLS and CDR2 YYNGEE. Germline trimming cut 10 bases from V and 5 bases from J; bases unmatched to any gene: 18. The CDR3 sequence is 15 residues long. This chain's CDR3 is CALQLVGGPRDEQYF. The CDR3 DNA reads TGTGCCTTACAACTTGTAGGGGGCCCTAGGGACGAGCAGTACTTC.

V usage is TRBV7-2 and J usage is TRBJ2-1, with 10 bases fitting TRBD2. V lost 7 bases to trimming and J lost 4 bases; unmatched junction nucleotides: 7. CDR1 and CDR2 (germline): SGHTA, FQGNSA. The CDR3 totals 15 residues. CDR3 residues: CASTVAGGYYNEQFF. As DNA, the CDR3 is TGTGCCAGCACTGTAGCGGGGGGATATTACAATGAGCAGTTCTTC.

The chain has TRBV9 and TRBJ2-3; 9 bases map to TRBD1. V shed 5 bases, J shed 7 bases, and the junction held 8 bases outside the gene matches. The CDR3 extends over 14 amino acids. Looked up from germline, CDR1 is SGDLS and CDR2 is YYNGEE. CDR3 sequence: CASSESTGGHTQYF. In DNA form, the CDR3 reads TGTGCCAGCAGTGAATCGACAGGGGGACATACGCAGTATTTT.

This chain joins TRBV9 and TRBJ1-2; 7 nucleotides agree with TRBD1. Germline trimming cut 3 bases from V and 2 bases from J; bases unmatched to any gene: 1. This CDR3 contains 13 residues. Germline V gene data show CDR1 as SGDLS and CDR2 as YYNGEE. The DNA for the CDR3 is TGTGCCAGCAGCGGGGGACAGAACTATGGCTACACCTTC. It encodes CASSGGQNYGYTF.

The chain carries TRBV2 and TRBJ1-5, with D perhaps matching TRBD1 (6 bases). Trimming took off 6 bases at V and 0 bases at J, with 12 bases between the two ends. CDR3 length: 15 amino acids. Germline CDR1 reads SNHLY; CDR2 reads FYNNEI. CDR3 amino acids: CASSLQGLSNQPQHF. The CDR3 DNA is TGTGCCAGCAGCCTACAGGGTCTTAGCAATCAGCCCCAGCATTTT.

The V and J genes are TRBV13 and TRBJ1-1; D unresolved. This CDR3 region has 18 residues. CDR1 is PRHDT and CDR2 is FYEKMQ in the germline V gene (reference sequence). V was shortened by 2 bases and J by 0 bases, with 19 bases between the two germline ends. In DNA form, the CDR3 reads TGTGCCAGCAGCTTAAGACGGCAACCGTCTTACATGAACACTGAAGCTTTCTTT. Protein sequence: CASSLRRQPSYMNTEAFF.

The rearrangement uses TRBV2 and TRBJ1-2; 10 nucleotides align to TRBD1. Trimming took 6 bases from V and 8 from J; bases not matched to a gene: 3. Germline V CDR1 and CDR2: SNHLY, FYNNEI. This CDR3 is 12 amino acids long. CDR3 in amino acids: CASSGTGAGYTF. In DNA form, the CDR3 reads TGTGCCAGCAGCGGGACAGGGGCCGGCTACACCTTC.

V and J are TRBV4-2 and TRBJ2-2; possibly TRBD1 for D (5 bases). Deletions cut 0 bases from V and 5 bases from J, with 10 bases between. This CDR3 is 15 amino acids long. The germline V gene encodes CDR1 LGHNA and CDR2 YNFKEQ. The CDR3 protein is CASSQDAQGTGELFF. CDR3 coding DNA: TGTGCCAGCAGCCAAGATGCTCAGGGTACCGGGGAGCTGTTTTTT.

The J gene is TRBJ1-4, the V gene TRBV6-6; no firm D call. This CDR3 spans 14 amino acids. Trimming removed 2 bases from V and 0 bases from J, with 4 bases in between. CDR1 and CDR2 from the germline V gene are MNHNY and SVGAGI (reference sequence). The CDR3, as DNA: TGTGCCAGCAGTTACCGTTCAACTAATGAAAAACTGTTTTTT. Its protein product is CASSYRSTNEKLFF.

The rearrangement joins TRBV6-5 to TRBJ1-3; no clear D gene. V was cut by 6 bases and J by 0 bases, with 12 bases left in between. CDR1 MNHEY and CDR2 SVGAGI come from the germline V gene. The CDR3 totals 15 residues. CDR3 DNA: TGTGCCAGCAGGCGTAACAGCGACTCTGGAAACACCATATATTTT. Translation: CASRRNSDSGNTIYF.

V usage is TRBV4-2 and J usage is TRBJ1-1; maybe TRBD1 (6 bases). V lost 4 bases to trimming and J lost 5 bases, with 17 bases between them. The CDR3 is 15 amino acids. Looked up from germline, CDR1 is LGHNA and CDR2 is YNFKEQ. CDR3 sequence (DNA): TGTGCCAGCAGCCTAGCTTACAGGGACGGGACTGAAGCTTTCTTT. As protein: CASSLAYRDGTEAFF.

Notes on this clone: The sample contains more than one DNA sequence encoding this CDR3. The chain joins TRBV5-1 to TRBJ1-2; 7 bases are a match to TRBD1. The CDR3 is 17 residues long. Germline CDR1 is SGHRS and CDR2 is YFSETQ. V lost 6 bases to trimming and J lost 0 bases; unmatched junction nucleotides: 14. The CDR3 region is CASKKAGQGGSNYGYTF. Written as DNA, the CDR3 is TGCGCCAGCAAGAAAGCGGGGCAGGGGGGATCTAACTATGGCTACACCTTC.

V and J are TRBV19 and TRBJ2-2; 13 bases fit TRBD2. This CDR3 comprises 14 residues. Germline lookup yields CDR1 LNHDA and CDR2 SQIVND (reference sequence). The ends lost 7 bases at V and 5 bases at J; junction bases unmatched: 1. CDR3 amino acids: CASKGLAGTGELFF. DNA for the CDR3: TGTGCCAGTAAGGGACTAGCGGGAACCGGGGAGCTGTTTTTT.

V is TRBV5-6 and J is TRBJ1-1; the D is unclear. The ends were cut back, 2 bases at V and 2 bases at J, with 7 bases in the middle. The CDR3 length is 13 residues. Germline loops: CDR1 SGHDT, CDR2 YYEEEE. This CDR3 reads CASSFLRNTEAFF. The CDR3 DNA follows: TGTGCCAGCAGCTTTTTGAGAAACACTGAAGCTTTCTTT.